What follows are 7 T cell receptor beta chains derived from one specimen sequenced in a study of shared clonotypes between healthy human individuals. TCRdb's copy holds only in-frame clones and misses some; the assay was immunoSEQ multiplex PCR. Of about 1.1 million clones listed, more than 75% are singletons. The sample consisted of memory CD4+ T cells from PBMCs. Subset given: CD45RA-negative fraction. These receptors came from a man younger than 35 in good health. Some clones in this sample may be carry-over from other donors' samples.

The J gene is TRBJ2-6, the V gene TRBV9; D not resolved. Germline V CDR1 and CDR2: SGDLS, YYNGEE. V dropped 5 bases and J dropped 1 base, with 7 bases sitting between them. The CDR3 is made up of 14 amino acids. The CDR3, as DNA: TGTGCCAGCAGGTCGGGTTCTGGGGCCAACGTCCTGACTTTC. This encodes CASRSGSGANVLTF.

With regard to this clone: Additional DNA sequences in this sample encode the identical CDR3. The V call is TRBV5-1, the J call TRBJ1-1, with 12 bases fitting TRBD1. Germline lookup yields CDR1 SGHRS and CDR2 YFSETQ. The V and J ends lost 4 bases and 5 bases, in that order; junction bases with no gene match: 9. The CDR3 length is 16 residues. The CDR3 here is CASSPGTGGAGTEAFF. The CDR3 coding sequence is TGCGCCAGCAGCCCGGGGACAGGGGGCGCCGGGACTGAAGCTTTCTTT.

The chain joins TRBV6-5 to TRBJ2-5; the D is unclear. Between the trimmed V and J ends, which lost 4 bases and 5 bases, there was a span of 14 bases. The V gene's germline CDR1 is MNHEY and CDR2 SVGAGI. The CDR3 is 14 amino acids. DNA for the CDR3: TGTGCCAGCAGTTGGGCTTTCGTGAGGGAGACCCAGTACTTC. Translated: CASSWAFVRETQYF.

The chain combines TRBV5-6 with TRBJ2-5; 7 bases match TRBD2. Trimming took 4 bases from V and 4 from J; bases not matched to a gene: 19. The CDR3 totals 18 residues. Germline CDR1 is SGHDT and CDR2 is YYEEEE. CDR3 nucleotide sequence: TGTGCCAGCAGCCTCAGTTCTGCGGGAGTCGTCATCGGAGAGACCCAGTACTTC. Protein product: CASSLSSAGVVIGETQYF.

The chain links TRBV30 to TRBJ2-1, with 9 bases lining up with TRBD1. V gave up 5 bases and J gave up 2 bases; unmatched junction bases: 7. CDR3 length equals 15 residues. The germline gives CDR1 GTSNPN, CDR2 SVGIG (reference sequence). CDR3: CAWERGQGTYNEQFF. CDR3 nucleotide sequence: TGTGCCTGGGAAAGGGGACAGGGAACCTACAATGAGCAGTTCTTC.

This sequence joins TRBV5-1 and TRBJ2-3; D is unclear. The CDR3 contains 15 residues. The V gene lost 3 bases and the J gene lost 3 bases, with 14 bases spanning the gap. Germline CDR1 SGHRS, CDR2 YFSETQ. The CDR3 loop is CASSSQDLGTDTQYF. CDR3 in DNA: TGCGCCAGCAGCTCCCAGGATTTGGGAACAGATACGCAGTATTTT.

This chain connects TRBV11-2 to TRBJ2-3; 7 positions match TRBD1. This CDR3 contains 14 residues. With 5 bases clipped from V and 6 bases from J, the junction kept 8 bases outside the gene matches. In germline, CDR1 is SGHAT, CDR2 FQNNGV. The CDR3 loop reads CASSRDRLGDTQYF. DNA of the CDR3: TGTGCCAGCAGCCGGGACAGATTAGGGGATACGCAGTATTTT.